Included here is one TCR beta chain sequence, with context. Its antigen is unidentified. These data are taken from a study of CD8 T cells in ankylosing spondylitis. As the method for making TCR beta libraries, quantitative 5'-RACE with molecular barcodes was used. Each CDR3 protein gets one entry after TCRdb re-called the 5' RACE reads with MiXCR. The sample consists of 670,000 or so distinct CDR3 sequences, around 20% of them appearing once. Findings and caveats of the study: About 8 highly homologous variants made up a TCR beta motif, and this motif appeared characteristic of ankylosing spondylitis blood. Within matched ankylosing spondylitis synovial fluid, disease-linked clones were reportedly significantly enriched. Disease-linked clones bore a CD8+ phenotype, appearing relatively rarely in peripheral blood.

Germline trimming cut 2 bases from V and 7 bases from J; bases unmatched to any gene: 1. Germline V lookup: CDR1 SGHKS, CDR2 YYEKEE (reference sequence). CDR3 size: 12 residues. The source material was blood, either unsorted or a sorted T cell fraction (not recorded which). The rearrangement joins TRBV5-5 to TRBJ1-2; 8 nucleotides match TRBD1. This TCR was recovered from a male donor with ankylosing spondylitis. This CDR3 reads CASSFDRGGYTF. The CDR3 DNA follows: TGTGCCAGCAGCTTCGACAGGGGTGGCTACACCTTC.